This entry is about one TCR beta chain. Its specificity is not known. CDR1 MNHEY and CDR2 SVGAGI come from the germline V gene. V lost 0 bases and J lost 0, with 11 bases in between. This CDR3 has 16 amino acids. This sample was taken from a study of cytomegalovirus exposure and HLA in healthy donors. Study-level findings and limits: In the analysis, some V segments, TRBV6-2 and TRBV6-3 included, were excluded as indistinguishable. Presence/absence results assume similar sequencing depth per donor, which may not hold. In an earlier analysis, productive rearrangement rates for most beta V segments clustered near 90% or 30%.

PCR was performed using 60 Vbeta and 13 Jbeta primers. Sequencing was performed with immunoSEQ multiplex PCR; in TCRdb, only in-frame clones are kept and a portion is missing. The sample holds some 150,000 clones; around 65% are singletons and the top ten take approximately 2.9%. The sequencing input was PBMCs. V gene TRBV6-5 combines with J gene TRBJ1-2; no definite D call. This TCR came from a woman younger than 45 in good health and CMV-seropositive. DNA of the CDR3: TGTGCCAGCAGTTACTCGGTGGGGAGGTCTAACTATGGCTACACCTTC. As protein: CASSYSVGRSNYGYTF.